This is a list of T cell receptor beta chains from one sample in a study of PD-1 blockade in mismatch repair-deficient tumors. The assay was immunoSEQ multiplex PCR, and TCRdb's table has in-frame clones only and misses some. The sample lists about 40,000 clones, 85% occurring once. The sequenced sample was peripheral blood, obtained about 76 weeks after starting pembrolizumab. These TCRs come from an adult with mismatch repair-deficient cancer. Both conserved end residues are part of each CDR3. The order of the fields is clone size, J gene, V gene, D gene, CDR3 protein, CDR3 DNA. D genes are given only for firm matches. Size is omitted from some rows. Given values are once, few, many or a class for expanded clones.

NA,TRBJ2-1,TRBV5-6,NA,CASSLQSSYNEQFF,TGTGCCAGCAGCTTGCAAAGCTCCTACAATGAGCAGTTCTTC
NA,TRBJ1-1,TRBV19,NA,CASSDRHNTEAFF,TGTGCCAGTAGCGACAGACACAACACTGAAGCTTTCTTT
NA,TRBJ1-1,TRBV6-5,NA,CASRKTGAEAFF,TGTGCCAGCAGGAAGACTGGCGCTGAAGCTTTCTTT
NA,TRBJ2-5,TRBV5-1,NA,CASSDPQGVGQETQYF,TGCGCCAGCAGCGACCCCCAGGGTGTAGGCCAAGAGACCCAGTACTTC
few,TRBJ2-7,TRBV20-1,NA,CSATRGTEQYF,TGCAGTGCTACTAGAGGAACCGAGCAGTACTTC
NA,TRBJ2-1,TRBV5-1,NA,CASSLLGLAINEQFF,TGCGCCAGCAGCTTGCTTGGGCTAGCTATCAATGAGCAGTTCTTC
NA,TRBJ1-2,TRBV14,NA,CASSQGARGGYTF,TGTGCCAGCAGCCAAGGGGCACGTGGTGGCTACACCTTC
NA,TRBJ1-1,TRBV29-1,NA,CSVDGVDTEAFF,TGCAGCGTTGATGGGGTAGACACTGAAGCTTTCTTT
NA,TRBJ2-3,TRBV11-2,TRBD2,CASRRGALAGRSDTQYF,TGTGCCAGCAGAAGGGGGGCGCTAGCGGGAAGGTCAGATACGCAGTATTTT
once,TRBJ2-1,TRBV7-9,NA,CASSFDYREYEQFF,TGTGCCAGCAGTTTCGACTACAGGGAATATGAGCAGTTCTTC
NA,TRBJ2-7,TRBV7-2,NA,CASSLWGRLYEQYF,TGTGCCAGCAGCTTATGGGGCAGACTCTACGAGCAGTACTTC
NA,TRBJ2-3,TRBV30,NA,CARAAATDTQYF,TGTGCCCGGGCGGCAGCCACAGATACGCAGTATTTT
NA,TRBJ1-2,TRBV4-3,NA,CASSLQQGFDGYTF,TGCGCCAGCAGCCTCCAACAGGGCTTTGATGGCTACACCTTC
NA,TRBJ1-2,TRBV15,TRBD1,CATSRAETGAGGYTF,TGTGCCACCAGCAGAGCCGAAACAGGGGCGGGGGGCTACACCTTC
NA,TRBJ1-2,TRBV28,NA,CASSLDRNYGYTF,TGTGCCAGCAGTTTAGACAGAAACTATGGCTACACCTTC
NA,TRBJ2-5,TRBV7-2,NA,CASSPVETQYF,TGTGCCAGCAGCCCCGTTGAGACCCAGTACTTC
NA,TRBJ1-2,TRBV18,NA,CASSFEGFAGGYTF,TGTGCCAGCTCTTTCGAGGGGTTCGCTGGGGGCTACACCTTC
few,TRBJ2-4,TRBV6-1,NA,CASSEAGTRQMGDF,TGTGCCAGCAGTGAAGCCGGGACTCGCCAAATGGGGGACTTC
NA,TRBJ2-5,TRBV2,NA,CASSGPPGGTQYF,TGTGCCAGCAGCGGCCCCCCCGGAGGGACCCAGTACTTC
NA,TRBJ2-2,TRBV7-3,NA,CASSPGTSTGELFF,TGTGCCAGCAGCCCCGGGACTTCAACCGGGGAGCTGTTTTTT
few,TRBJ1-2,TRBV6-6,NA,CASSYSPTNYGYTF,TGTGCCAGCAGTTACTCGCCAACTAACTATGGCTACACCTTC
NA,TRBJ1-1,TRBV25-1,NA,CASSERGNTEAFF,TGTGCCAGCAGTGAAAGGGGGAACACTGAAGCTTTCTTT
NA,TRBJ1-5,TRBV19,NA,CASSSQGNQPQHF,TGTGCCAGTAGTAGTCAGGGTAATCAGCCCCAGCATTTT
once,TRBJ2-1,TRBV7-8,TRBD2,CASSLSGTSRVGPYNEQFF,TGTGCCAGCAGCCTCTCCGGGACTAGCAGGGTTGGGCCATACAATGAGCAGTTCTTC
NA,TRBJ2-4,TRBV21-1,NA,CASSKPGTGHKNIQYF,TGTGCCAGCAGCAAACCCGGGACAGGACACAAAAACATTCAGTACTTC
NA,TRBJ2-7,TRBV9,NA,CASSVGGTYEQYF,TGTGCCAGCAGCGTAGGGGGGACCTACGAGCAGTACTTC
NA,TRBJ1-1,TRBV19,TRBD1,CATRTGGRTEAFF,TGTGCCACAAGGACAGGGGGGAGGACTGAAGCTTTCTTT
NA,TRBJ2-5,TRBV4-3,NA,CASSQDLRETQYF,TGCGCCAGCAGCCAAGACCTTAGGGAGACCCAGTACTTC
NA,TRBJ2-1,TRBV27,TRBD2,CASSLVYLGLAERGEQFF,TGTGCCAGCAGTTTGGTTTATTTGGGACTAGCGGAACGAGGTGAGCAGTTCTTC
NA,TRBJ1-2,TRBV19,NA,CASSMQDYGYTF,TGTGCCAGTAGTATGCAGGACTATGGCTACACCTTC
NA,TRBJ2-3,TRBV9,TRBD2,CASSVEAGVPTDTQYF,TGTGCCAGCAGCGTAGAGGCGGGAGTCCCCACAGATACGCAGTATTTT
NA,TRBJ1-4,TRBV25-1,NA,CASSEYFGTSGANEKLFF,TGTGCCAGCAGTGAATACTTTGGCACCTCGGGGGCTAATGAAAAACTGTTTTTT
NA,TRBJ1-2,TRBV28,TRBD1,CASSLSLDRVNGYTF,TGTGCCAGCAGTTTATCCCTCGACAGGGTTAATGGCTACACCTTC
NA,TRBJ2-7,TRBV6-1,NA,CASRYGTDPYEQYF,TGTGCCAGCAGATACGGGACCGATCCCTACGAGCAGTACTTC
NA,TRBJ2-1,TRBV6-1,TRBD2,CASSELPPGGTAYNEQFF,TGTGCCAGCAGTGAACTCCCCCCGGGAGGGACGGCCTACAATGAGCAGTTCTTC
NA,TRBJ2-2,TRBV7-3,NA,CASSLRQADTGELFF,TGTGCCAGCAGCTTAAGACAGGCGGACACCGGGGAGCTGTTTTTT
NA,TRBJ2-2,TRBV11-2,NA,CASSSGRRNTGELFF,TGTGCCAGCAGCTCGGGACGTCGGAACACCGGGGAGCTGTTTTTT
NA,TRBJ1-3,TRBV7-2,NA,CASSLTGASSGNTIYF,TGTGCCAGCAGTTTGACCGGGGCCTCCTCTGGAAACACCATATATTTT
NA,TRBJ2-1,TRBV5-1,TRBD1,CASSLQGAKDNEQFF,TGCGCCAGCAGCCTCCAGGGGGCTAAGGACAATGAGCAGTTCTTC
NA,TRBJ1-5,TRBV2,NA,CASSDADRSNQPQHF,TGTGCCAGCAGTGATGCGGACCGAAGCAATCAGCCCCAGCATTTT
NA,TRBJ1-2,TRBV14,TRBD1,CASSPDRGRSGYGYTF,TGTGCCAGCAGCCCTGACAGGGGGCGAAGCGGCTATGGCTACACCTTC
NA,TRBJ2-2,TRBV6-1,TRBD2,CASSEGLAVTGELFF,TGTGCCAGCAGTGAAGGACTAGCGGTGACCGGGGAGCTGTTTTTT
NA,TRBJ1-1,TRBV7-9,TRBD1,CASSKPTGGQANTEAFF,TGTGCCAGCAGCAAGCCCACAGGGGGCCAAGCCAACACTGAAGCTTTCTTT
few,TRBJ2-2,TRBV19,NA,CASSRWGELFF,TGTGCCAGTAGTCGGTGGGGGGAGCTGTTTTTT
NA,TRBJ1-1,TRBV15,NA,CATSRGRMNTEAFF,TGTGCCACCAGCAGAGGAAGGATGAACACTGAAGCTTTCTTT
NA,TRBJ2-3,TRBV7-3,NA,CASSLTSESSTDTQYF,TGTGCCAGCAGCTTAACGTCGGAATCTAGCACAGATACGCAGTATTTT